What follows is one T cell receptor (beta chain) and its context. Its antigen is not identified. The source of the sample is a study of identical twins. Carrying unique molecular identifiers, the cDNA also gained a universal primer site through template switching. TCRdb reprocessed the 5' RACE reads with MiXCR, giving one entry per CDR3 protein. The sample carries approximately 1.8 million distinct CDR3 sequences, 32% recorded once. Germline V lookup: CDR1 MDHEN, CDR2 SYDVKM. The CDR3 spans 14 residues. V lost 4 bases and J 3 bases, leaving 12 bases between the germline ends. Study findings and constraints: Out-of-frame TCR alpha sharing in monozygotic twins exceeded recombination model predictions.

This receptor was obtained from a newborn girl in good health. The rearrangement joins TRBV28 to TRBJ1-1, with no clear D. The sample comprised cord blood. CDR3 region: CASSSLNGYTEAFF. The CDR3 coding sequence is TGTGCCAGCAGTTCCCTAAACGGCTACACTGAAGCTTTCTTT.